Each of the 15 T cell receptor beta chains below was sequenced from the same sample in a study of shared clonotypes between healthy human individuals. Profiling relied on immunoSEQ multiplex PCR, and the TCRdb table lists in-frame clones only, not all of them. The table lists roughly 2.2 million clones, approximately 95% of them singletons. Sequenced: naive CD4+ T cells from PBMCs. Subset: CD45RA+ positively selected. The receptors shown here come from a man between 18 and 29 years old in good health. Some clones in this sample may be carry-over from other donors' samples.

Turning to this clone: Other DNA sequences in this specimen translate into the identical CDR3. The CDR3 here is CASSSQGGNTEAFF. The CDR3 DNA is TGCGCCAGCAGTTCTCAGGGGGGGAACACTGAAGCTTTCTTT. The chain joins TRBV5-1 to TRBJ1-1, with TRBD1 matching 7 bases. The CDR3 length is 14 residues. Germline values: CDR1 SGHRS, CDR2 YFSETQ. V gave up 5 bases and J gave up 1 base; unmatched junction bases: 5.

This rearrangement joins TRBV7-9 to TRBJ2-1, with D perhaps TRBD2 (5 bases). CDR1 and CDR2 from the germline V gene are SEHNR and FQNEAQ (reference sequence). V was clipped by 5 bases and J by 4 bases, with 15 bases between them. This CDR3 is 15 amino acids long. CDR3 residues: CASSQLGSRYNEQFF. The CDR3 nucleotides are TGTGCCAGCAGCCAACTAGGTTCCAGATACAATGAGCAGTTCTTC.

The gene calls are TRBV30 and TRBJ2-3; D not resolved. The ends were cut back, 2 bases at V and 7 bases at J, with 10 bases in the middle. Per the germline V gene, CDR1 is GTSNPN and CDR2 is SVGIG (reference sequence). CDR3 length equals 12 residues. CDR3 residues: CAWSLERNTQYF. DNA of the CDR3: TGTGCCTGGAGTCTCGAAAGGAATACGCAGTATTTT.

Here the CDR3 reads CASSLAGTGIEKLFF. In nucleotides, the CDR3 is TGTGCCAGCAGCTTGGCCGGGACAGGGATTGAAAAACTGTTTTTT. The chain links TRBV7-2 to TRBJ1-4; 9 bases fit TRBD1. The germline gives CDR1 SGHTA, CDR2 FQGNSA. The CDR3 has 15 amino acids. V lost 3 bases and J lost 7; bases outside the gene matches: 6.

This clone has just a few counts. The V call is TRBV9, the J call TRBJ1-1, with D unresolved. The V end lost 1 base, the J end lost 0 bases, and 7 bases lay between the germline ends. Germline values: CDR1 SGDLS, CDR2 YYNGEE. This CDR3 has 14 amino acids. The CDR3 region is CASSVITMNTEAFF. The CDR3 nucleotides are TGTGCCAGCAGCGTAATTACAATGAACACTGAAGCTTTCTTT.

The V and J genes are TRBV28 and TRBJ2-2; D is possibly TRBD2 (5 bases). In germline, CDR1 is MDHEN, CDR2 SYDVKM. The CDR3 runs 16 residues. V lost 7 bases and J lost 7, with 22 bases in between. This CDR3 reads CASIHSSRGSGGELFF. Written as DNA, the CDR3 is TGTGCCAGCATTCACTCCTCCAGAGGGAGTGGCGGGGAGCTGTTTTTT.

CDR3 DNA sequence: TGCGCCAGCAGTCGCAACCTAGCGTCCGCCTCCTACGAGCAGTACTTC. It is translated as CASSRNLASASYEQYF. This chain connects TRBV23-1 to TRBJ2-7; weak D call: TRBD2 (6 bases). TRBV23-1 is assigned to the ORF class and has an uncertain function. There are 16 residues in the CDR3. With 4 bases removed from V and 0 bases from J, the gap between germline ends came to 16 bases.

The CDR3 loop reads CASSLGVRTAYNEQFF. CDR3 nucleotide sequence: TGCGCCAGCAGCTTGGGAGTACGGACAGCTTACAATGAGCAGTTCTTC. This chain links TRBV5-1 with TRBJ2-1; TRBD1 might be the D (6 bases). Germline CDR1 and CDR2: SGHRS and YFSETQ. The CDR3 runs 16 residues. V was clipped by 0 bases and J by 4 bases, with 14 bases between them.

The rearrangement joins TRBV11-2 to TRBJ2-7; D uncertain. Germline CDR1 and CDR2: SGHAT and FQNNGV. V shed 4 bases and J shed 0 bases, with 10 bases lying between them. The CDR3 length is 14 residues. CDR3 loop: CASSSVLSSYEQYF. CDR3 sequence (DNA): TGTGCCAGCAGCTCCGTCCTTAGCTCCTACGAGCAGTACTTC.

The chain is built from TRBV6-1 and TRBJ2-5, with a tentative D call TRBD1 (6 bases). CDR3 size: 15 residues. V gave up 1 base and J gave up 4 bases, with 13 bases separating them. Per the germline V gene, CDR1 is MNHNS and CDR2 is SASEGT. The CDR3 region has the DNA TGTGCCAGCAGTGAAGGGGGGACAAGGGGAGAGACCCAGTACTTC. Amino acid sequence: CASSEGGTRGETQYF.

This clone was seen only once. This chain joins TRBV21-1 and TRBJ1-5; the DNA was not used to check the table's D call, TRBD1. TRBV21-1 is a listed pseudogene. CDR3 length: 17 residues. The CDR3, as DNA: TGTGCCAGCAGCAAAGCCGAACTACAGGATAGCAATCAGCCCCAGCATTTT. Protein product: CASSKAELQDSNQPQHF.

V and J are TRBV30 and TRBJ1-4; D perhaps matches TRBD1 (6 bases). Germline CDR1 GTSNPN, CDR2 SVGIG (reference sequence). The CDR3 spans 14 residues. V was shortened by 1 base and J by 8 bases, with 14 bases between the two germline ends. The CDR3 loop reads CAWSEQGGLEKLFF. In nucleotides, the CDR3 is TGTGCCTGGAGTGAACAGGGAGGTCTCGAAAAACTGTTTTTT. Supplemented by reference TRBV30 and TRBJ1-4, the full variable domain reads SQTIHQWPATLVQPVGSPLSLECTVEGTSNPNLYWYRQAAGRGLQLLFYSVGIGQISSEVPQNLSASRPQDRQFILSSKKLLLSDSGFYLCAWSEQGGLEKLFFGSGTQLSVL.

This sequence joins TRBV19 and TRBJ2-1, with D possibly TRBD2 on 5 matching bases. Trimming pared 7 bases from V and 8 bases from J, leaving 9 bases between. CDR1 is LNHDA and CDR2 is SQIVND in the germline V gene (reference sequence). The CDR3 loop spans 11 amino acids. The CDR3, as DNA: TGTGCCAGTACCCTGGAGGATGAGCAGTTCTTC. Translating it yields CASTLEDEQFF.

The rearrangement uses TRBV5-1 and TRBJ2-6; possibly TRBD2 for D (6 bases). Germline CDR1 and CDR2: SGHRS and YFSETQ. Trimming stripped 2 bases from V and 0 bases from J, with 9 bases between. This CDR3 is built from 16 residues. CDR3 in DNA: TGCGCCAGCAGCTTTCAGGGACTCTCTGGGGCCAACGTCCTGACTTTC. It yields the protein CASSFQGLSGANVLTF. Using reference TRBV5-1 and TRBJ2-6 for the parts outside the CDR3, the full variable domain is KAGVTQTPRYLIKTRGQQVTLSCSPISGHRSVSWYQQTPGQGLQFLFEYFSETQRNKGNFPGRFSGRQFSNSRSEMNVSTLELGDSALYLCASSFQGLSGANVLTFGAGSRLTVL.

This chain links TRBV2 with TRBJ1-1; D not resolved. V lost 10 bases and J 1 base, leaving 16 bases between the germline ends. Germline assignment: CDR1 SNHLY and CDR2 FYNNEI. The CDR3 covers 14 residues. The CDR3 here is CAIRGRAGNTEAFF. CDR3 bases: TGTGCCATCCGAGGTCGGGCGGGGAACACTGAAGCTTTCTTT.